This T cell receptor beta chain originates from a study of PD-L1 blockade in urothelial cancer. Stated time point: pretreatment peripheral blood. Study results and limitations: The study found that durable-benefit patients expanded tumor-associated blood clones more at 3 weeks.

The V and J ends lost 0 bases and 7 bases respectively, with 18 bases between them. Germline CDR1 and CDR2: MNHNS and SASEGT. This CDR3 has 16 residues. Using immunoSEQ multiplex PCR, the repertoire was profiled, and TCRdb retains in-frame clones only, with some absent. The sample consists of some 80,000 clones, around 85% of them appearing once. Turning to this clone: Its target is not known.

The rearrangement uses TRBV6-1 and TRBJ2-5, with TRBD1 as a possible D gene (6 bases). This TCR was sampled from a man aged 35-49 years with urothelial cancer. The sequencing used PBMCs, collected around atezolizumab (anti-PD-L1) treatment. The CDR3 protein is CASSEAPMTGGRTQYF. CDR3 DNA sequence: TGTGCCAGCAGTGAAGCCCCTATGACAGGCGGTCGGACCCAGTACTTC.